One and the same sample provided the 16 T cell receptor beta chains below, sequenced in a study of neurological immune-mediated disorders. TCRdb fed the 5' RACE reads into MiXCR, producing one record per CDR3 protein. The sample has some 60,000 distinct CDR3 sequences, around 2.3% seen once. Sequencing used PBMCs. The receptors shown here come from a man aged 45-65 years with multiple sclerosis.

In its sample, this clonotype was seen many times. CDR3 DNA sequence: TGTGCCAGCAGCTCGGGAGTTAGCAATCAGCCCCAGCATTTT. Its protein product is CASSSGVSNQPQHF. The chain employs TRBV5-6 and TRBJ1-5; D unclear. The ends were cut back, 3 bases at V and 0 bases at J, with 7 bases in the middle. The CDR3 is 14 residues long. Per the germline V gene, CDR1 is SGHDT and CDR2 is YYEEEE.

This clonotype was recorded at least ten times. V gene TRBV6-2 or TRBV6-3 combines with J gene TRBJ1-5, with D uncertain. The CDR3 runs to 12 residues. The germline V and J ends were trimmed by 2 bases and 2 bases, with 1 base remaining between them. Per germline, CDR1 MNHEY and CDR2 SVGEGT. The DNA of the CDR3 is TGTGCCAGCAGTTACGGCAATCAGCCCCAGCATTTT. This encodes CASSYGNQPQHF.

This clonotype occurred many times. The chain combines TRBV6-2 or TRBV6-3 with TRBJ2-7; D might be TRBD2 (6 bases). This CDR3 region has 15 residues. The V end was cut by 7 bases, the J end by 0 bases, with 16 bases between. CDR1 is MNHEY and CDR2 is SVGEGT in the germline V gene. The CDR3: CASIALGGSSYEQYF. In DNA form, the CDR3 reads TGTGCCAGCATTGCCCTCGGGGGAAGCTCCTACGAGCAGTACTTC.

In this sample, this clonotype turned up many times. The chain uses TRBV7-2 and TRBJ1-1, with D possibly being TRBD1 (6 bases). CDR3 length: 14 residues. Germline V gene data show CDR1 as SGHTA and CDR2 as FQGNSA. V was cut by 4 bases and J by 3 bases, with 12 bases left in between. Written as DNA, the CDR3 is TGTGCCAGCAGCTCACCCACAGGGTACACTGAAGCTTTCTTT. Translating gives CASSSPTGYTEAFF.

Ten or more counts support this clonotype. V gene TRBV5-1 combines with J gene TRBJ2-5; 14 positions agree with TRBD2. The V gene end was trimmed by 3 bases and the J gene end by 2 bases; junction bases not matched to a gene: 3. The CDR3 runs to 16 residues. Germline-derived CDR1 and CDR2 are SGHRS and YFSETQ. The CDR3 DNA is TGCGCCAGCAGCTCAGGACTAGCGGGGGGTCAAGAGACCCAGTACTTC. Protein product: CASSSGLAGGQETQYF.

The V gene is TRBV6-6, the J gene TRBJ2-1; no reliable D call. V was pared by 7 bases and J by 7 bases, with 17 bases between. The CDR3 contains 14 residues. Per germline, CDR1 MNHNY and CDR2 SVGAGI (reference sequence). CDR3 sequence (DNA): TGTGCCAGCACCCTAAGTCGGATTGGGAATGAGCAGTTCTTC. This encodes CASTLSRIGNEQFF.

The table lists this clonotype with many counts. The V call is TRBV6-5, the J call TRBJ1-1; possible D gene TRBD1, 5 bases. V dropped 4 bases and J dropped 7 bases, with 16 bases sitting between them. Germline V gives CDR1 MNHEY, CDR2 SVGAGI. There are 14 residues in the CDR3. The DNA for the CDR3 is TGTGCCAGCAGTTCGTGGACACAAACGCATGAAGCTTTCTTT. This encodes CASSSWTQTHEAFF.

This clonotype has at least ten counts. The V call is TRBV5-1, the J call TRBJ2-5, with D perhaps TRBD2 (5 bases). Germline CDR1 and CDR2: SGHRS and YFSETQ. Trimming removed 2 bases from V and 2 bases from J, with 7 bases in between. The CDR3 loop spans 13 amino acids. The CDR3 DNA sequence: TGCGCCAGCAGCTTCCCGGGGCAAGAGACCCAGTACTTC. It translates to CASSFPGQETQYF.

This clonotype was seen repeatedly, ten times or more. The genes are TRBV20-1 and TRBJ2-7; D not certain. This CDR3 comprises 13 residues. Germline values: CDR1 DFQATT, CDR2 SNEGSKA (reference sequence). V was pared by 0 bases and J by 0 bases, with 6 bases between. The CDR3 bases are TGCAGTGCTAGAGATCTCCGCTCCTACGAGCAGTACTTC. Translating gives CSARDLRSYEQYF.

This clonotype was observed many times. J is TRBJ2-5 and V is TRBV29-1; the D gene could be TRBD1 or TRBD2 (6 bases each). The CDR3 is made up of 11 amino acids. Germline V lookup: CDR1 SQVTM, CDR2 ANQGSEA. Trimming cost V 7 bases and J 6 bases, with 12 bases left between them. In DNA form, the CDR3 reads TGCAGCGCCGAGGGGGGACAGACCCAGTACTTC. Its protein is CSAEGGQTQYF.

This clonotype was picked up many times. This sequence joins TRBV12-3 or TRBV12-4 and TRBJ1-5; D is unclear. Deletions cut 7 bases from V and 9 bases from J, with 19 bases between. This CDR3 region has 14 residues. For the CDR3, the DNA is TGTGCCAGCACCCTAGAGGACTCTAAGGGGCCCCAGCATTTT. This gives the protein CASTLEDSKGPQHF.

This clonotype was seen a handful of times. An end of the junction does not agree with germline; a read error may underlie this. The chain is built from TRBV7-2 and TRBJ1-5, with D possibly being TRBD1 (5 bases). The CDR3 is made up of 15 amino acids. Germline V lookup: CDR1 SGHTA, CDR2 FQGNSA. The CDR3 nucleotides read TGTGCCAGCAGCTTAGGGGGTCGGGGGGAAAAGACCCAGAATTTT. This sequence encodes CASSLGGRGEKTQNF.

This clonotype was observed many times. The V and J genes are TRBV3-1 and TRBJ2-4; 11 bases line up with TRBD2. This CDR3 spans 17 amino acids. Germline lookup yields CDR1 LGHDT and CDR2 YNNKEL (reference sequence). Unmatched junction bases numbered 4, after V lost 3 bases and J lost 0 bases. CDR3 DNA sequence: TGTGCCAGCAGCCAGGAGACTAGCGGGGTAGCCAAAAACATTCAGTACTTC. This encodes CASSQETSGVAKNIQYF.

This clonotype was detected many times. This sequence joins TRBV12-3 or TRBV12-4 and TRBJ2-1, with a weak D call TRBD2 (6 bases). V lost 3 bases, J lost 13 bases, and 10 bases lay in between. The CDR3 is 11 residues long. CDR3 sequence (DNA): TGTGCCAGCAGTTTGCGGGGACCTCAGTTCTTC. Its protein is CASSLRGPQFF.

In this sample, this clonotype turned up many times. The chain combines TRBV3-1 with TRBJ2-2; 8 nucleotides line up with TRBD2. Germline CDR1 reads LGHDT; CDR2 reads YNNKEL (reference sequence). This CDR3 contains 15 residues. The junction had 6 bases not matched to a gene; V was cut back by 4 bases and J by 5 bases. As DNA, the CDR3 is TGTGCCAGCAGCCGACGGGGGGGCCATACCGGGGAGCTGTTTTTT. It codes for CASSRRGGHTGELFF.

This clonotype was seen at least ten times. The V gene is TRBV7-2, the J gene TRBJ1-4; no clear D gene. There are 14 residues in the CDR3. V was shortened by 1 base and J by 4 bases, with 7 bases between the two germline ends. Per germline, CDR1 SGHTA and CDR2 FQGNSA. CDR3 region: CASSLEQNNEKLFF. The CDR3 nucleotides are TGTGCCAGCAGCTTAGAACAGAATAATGAAAAACTGTTTTTT.